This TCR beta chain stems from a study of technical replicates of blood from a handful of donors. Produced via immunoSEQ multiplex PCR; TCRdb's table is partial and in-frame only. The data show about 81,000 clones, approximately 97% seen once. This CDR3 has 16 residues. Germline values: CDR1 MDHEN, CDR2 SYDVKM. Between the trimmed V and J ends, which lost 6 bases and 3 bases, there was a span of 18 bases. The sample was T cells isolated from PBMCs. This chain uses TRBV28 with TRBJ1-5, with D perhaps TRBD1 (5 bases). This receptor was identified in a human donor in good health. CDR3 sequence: CASSLPTGDVNQPQHF. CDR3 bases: TGTGCCAGCAGCCTACCAACGGGGGATGTCAATCAGCCCCAGCATTTT.